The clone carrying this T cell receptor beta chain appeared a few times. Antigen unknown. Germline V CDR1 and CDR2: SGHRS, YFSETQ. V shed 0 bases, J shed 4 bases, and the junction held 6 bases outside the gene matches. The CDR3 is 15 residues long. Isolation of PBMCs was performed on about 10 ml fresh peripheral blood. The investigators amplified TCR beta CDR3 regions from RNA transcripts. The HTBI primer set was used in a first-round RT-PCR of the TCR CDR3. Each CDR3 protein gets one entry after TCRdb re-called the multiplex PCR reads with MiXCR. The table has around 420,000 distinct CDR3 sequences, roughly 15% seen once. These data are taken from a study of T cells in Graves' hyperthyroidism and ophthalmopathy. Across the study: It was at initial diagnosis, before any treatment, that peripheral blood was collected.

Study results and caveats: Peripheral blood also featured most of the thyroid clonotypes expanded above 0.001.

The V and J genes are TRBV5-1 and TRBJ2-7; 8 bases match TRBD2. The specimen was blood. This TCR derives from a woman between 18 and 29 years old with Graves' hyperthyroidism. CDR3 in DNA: TGCGCCAGCAGCTTGGTAGTAGCGGGAACATACGAGCAGTACTTC. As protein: CASSLVVAGTYEQYF.